The 19 T cell receptor beta chains in this list originate from one sample, sequenced in a study of shared clonotypes between healthy human individuals. Generated by immunoSEQ multiplex PCR, the TCRdb table keeps only in-frame clones and is missing some. The profile shows more than 850,000 clones, around 78% of them singletons. Sequenced input: memory CD4+ T cells from PBMCs. Subset in this sample: CD45RA-negative fraction. These receptors all come from a young man in good health. Some clones in this sample may be carry-over from other donors' samples.

In regard to this clone: The same CDR3 is also encoded by other DNA sequences in this sample. The chain joins TRBV19 to TRBJ1-5; D gene ambiguous. Germline V CDR1 and CDR2: LNHDA, SQIVND (reference sequence). The CDR3 sequence is 15 residues long. Trimming left V 2 bases short and J 2 bases short, with 10 bases between. CDR3 DNA: TGTGCCAGTAGTATAATTCGGACGGGCAATCAGCCCCAGCATTTT. It codes for CASSIIRTGNQPQHF.

The chain links TRBV25-1 to TRBJ1-4, with 9 bases matching TRBD1. There are 15 residues in the CDR3. Germline V gives CDR1 MGHDK, CDR2 SYGVNS. The J segment lost 4 bases and the V segment lost 4 bases, leaving 4 bases of the junction unmatched. CDR3 in amino acids: CASSGRQGDNEKLFF. CDR3 coding DNA: TGTGCCAGCAGTGGCCGACAGGGGGATAATGAAAAACTGTTTTTT.

This sequence joins TRBV11-2 and TRBJ2-1; D not certain. Trimming removed 1 base at V and 0 bases at J, with 7 bases between. The CDR3 has 15 residues. Germline CDR1 and CDR2: SGHAT and FQNNGV. CDR3 loop: CASSLVVSSYNEQFF. In nucleotides, the CDR3 is TGTGCCAGCAGCTTAGTAGTCAGCTCCTACAATGAGCAGTTCTTC.

In this sample, this clone turned up once. The chain combines TRBV7-2 with TRBJ2-7, with a weak D call TRBD1 (6 bases). The CDR3 has 16 residues. Trimming pared 3 bases from V and 3 bases from J, leaving 18 bases between. Per germline, CDR1 SGHTA and CDR2 FQGNSA. CDR3 in amino acids: CASSFLQGRGSYEQYF. The CDR3 nucleotides read TGTGCCAGCAGCTTTTTACAGGGCCGGGGAAGCTACGAGCAGTACTTC.

This sequence joins TRBV7-9 and TRBJ1-3, with TRBD1 identical over 8 bases. This CDR3 is built from 17 residues. The germline V gene encodes CDR1 SEHNR and CDR2 FQNEAQ (reference sequence). J was trimmed by 2 bases and V by 5 bases; bases with no gene match: 11. CDR3 loop: CASSHGQGLSAGNTIYF. As DNA, the CDR3 is TGTGCCAGCAGCCACGGACAGGGTCTCTCTGCTGGAAACACCATATATTTT.

The chain combines TRBV7-2 with TRBJ2-3; TRBD1 agrees at 7 bases. The germline CDR1 and CDR2 sequences are SGHTA and FQGNSA. The CDR3 totals 15 residues. Germline trimming cut 5 bases from V and 1 base from J; bases unmatched to any gene: 6. CDR3 in amino acids: CASSPWDSRTDTQYF. As DNA, the CDR3 is TGTGCCAGCAGCCCCTGGGACAGCCGCACAGATACGCAGTATTTT.

The rearrangement joins TRBV19 to TRBJ2-1; 11 bases fit TRBD2. J was trimmed by 7 bases and V by 5 bases; bases with no gene match: 10. Germline CDR1 and CDR2: LNHDA and SQIVND (reference sequence). The CDR3 is 16 residues long. For the CDR3, the DNA is TGTGCCAGTAGTGGCCCCTGGGCTAGCGGGAGGAATGAGCAGTTCTTC. This translates into CASSGPWASGRNEQFF.

This clone was recorded a few times. V usage is TRBV29-1 and J usage is TRBJ1-1, with unresolved D. Germline V gene lookup returns CDR1 SQVTM and CDR2 ANQGSEA. V was pared by 4 bases and J by 1 base, with 16 bases between. The CDR3 covers 15 residues. The CDR3 protein is CSVVSQNHENTEAFF. DNA for the CDR3: TGCAGCGTTGTTTCTCAAAATCATGAGAACACTGAAGCTTTCTTT.

The CDR3 spells CASSPMGQGMNYGYTF. The CDR3 DNA reads as TGTGCCAGTAGTCCAATGGGACAGGGGATGAACTATGGCTACACCTTC. This sequence joins TRBV19 and TRBJ1-2, with 10 bases matching TRBD1. The CDR3 has 16 residues. V shed 5 bases, J shed 2 bases, and the junction held 8 bases outside the gene matches. Per germline, CDR1 LNHDA and CDR2 SQIVND (reference sequence).

The chain uses TRBV5-4 and TRBJ2-3; 7 bases match TRBD1. V was pared by 4 bases and J by 5 bases, with 10 bases of the junction left unmatched. CDR1 and CDR2 from the germline V gene are SGHNT and YYREEE (reference sequence). CDR3 size: 15 residues. CDR3 region: CASSRWRQGEDTQYF. CDR3 nucleotides: TGTGCCAGCAGCAGGTGGAGGCAGGGGGAAGATACGCAGTATTTT.

The CDR3 is CASSPVRGNQETQYF. The DNA of the CDR3 is TGTGCCAGCAGCCCGGTAAGGGGGAATCAAGAGACCCAGTACTTC. The chain employs TRBV11-2 and TRBJ2-5; TRBD1 is a possible D gene (6 bases). The V end lost 5 bases, the J end lost 2 bases, and 15 bases lay between the germline ends. Germline lookup yields CDR1 SGHAT and CDR2 FQNNGV. This CDR3 comprises 15 residues.

The J gene is TRBJ2-7, the V gene TRBV18, with no clear D. V lost 2 bases to trimming and J lost 7 bases, with 6 bases between them. CDR3 length: 11 residues. Germline V lookup: CDR1 KGHSH, CDR2 LQKENI. CDR3 protein: CASSPKVEQYF. The CDR3 DNA sequence: TGTGCCAGCTCACCAAAAGTTGAGCAGTACTTC.

V is TRBV9 and J is TRBJ1-2; no definite D call. Trimming removed 3 bases at V and 3 bases at J, with 9 bases between. The CDR3 runs to 13 residues. Germline V gene sequence: CDR1 SGDLS, CDR2 YYNGEE. The CDR3 bases are TGTGCCAGCAGCGCGGGAGCGGACTATGGCTACACCTTC. It translates to CASSAGADYGYTF.

This rearrangement joins TRBV4-2 to TRBJ2-1; 8 positions match TRBD2. Germline CDR1 and CDR2: LGHNA and YNFKEQ. V lost 4 bases, J lost 7 bases, and 3 bases stayed unmatched. CDR3 length: 13 residues. The CDR3 is CASSLSSGNEQFF. CDR3 coding DNA: TGTGCCAGCAGCCTTTCTAGCGGGAATGAGCAGTTCTTC.

The chain links TRBV6-6 to TRBJ2-3, with 7 nucleotides matching TRBD2. J gave up 5 bases and V 2 bases, and 10 bases lay outside the gene matches. Germline CDR1 reads MNHNY; CDR2 reads SVGAGI (reference sequence). There are 16 residues in the CDR3. CDR3 sequence reads: CASSYLGREDGDTQYF. CDR3 nucleotide sequence: TGTGCCAGCAGTTACCTTGGACGGGAGGACGGAGATACGCAGTATTTT.

The V and J genes are TRBV30 and TRBJ1-6; D call uncertain. From germline, CDR1 is GTSNPN and CDR2 SVGIG (reference sequence). The CDR3 has 13 residues. Trimming stripped 4 bases from V and 8 bases from J, with 12 bases between. CDR3 DNA sequence: TGTGCCTGGAATTGGGCAGGATATTCACCCCTCCACTTT. This sequence encodes CAWNWAGYSPLHF. The variable domain in full, with the rest retrieved from reference TRBV30 and TRBJ1-6, is SQTIHQWPATLVQPVGSPLSLECTVEGTSNPNLYWYRQAAGRGLQLLFYSVGIGQISSEVPQNLSASRPQDRQFILSSKKLLLSDSGFYLCAWNWAGYSPLHFGNGTRLTVT.

The chain carries TRBV5-6 and TRBJ2-1, with 11 bases aligning to TRBD2. The CDR3 runs to 17 residues. CDR1 and CDR2 (germline): SGHDT, YYEEEE. Trimming at V came to 3 bases and at J to 4 bases, leaving 9 bases not matched to a gene. The CDR3 DNA reads as TGTGCCAGCAGCTCACTTAGCGGGAGGGCCCGATACAATGAGCAGTTCTTC. Its protein is CASSSLSGRARYNEQFF. The full variable domain, rest sourced from reference TRBV5-6 and TRBJ2-1, is DAGVTQSPTHLIKTRGQQVTLRCSPKSGHDTVSWYQQALGQGPQFIFQYYEEEERQRGNFPDRFSGHQFPNYSSELNVNALLLGDSALYLCASSSLSGRARYNEQFFGPGTRLTVL.

This chain links TRBV5-8 with TRBJ1-5; D is perhaps TRBD1 (6 bases). V lost 0 bases, J lost 4 bases, and 14 bases lay in between. Per germline, CDR1 SGHTS and CDR2 YDEGEE. This CDR3 has 16 residues. Written as DNA, the CDR3 is TGTGCCAGCAGCTTGGAACAGGGAGGTCGGAATCAGCCCCAGCATTTT. Its protein product is CASSLEQGGRNQPQHF.

This clone was observed a few times. The chain carries TRBV6-6 and TRBJ2-7, with D perhaps matching TRBD1 (6 bases). This CDR3 has 13 amino acids. Trimming cost V 2 bases and J 7 bases, with 12 bases left between them. The germline gives CDR1 MNHNY, CDR2 SVGAGI (reference sequence). The CDR3 sequence is CASSYTETGEQYF. The CDR3 bases are TGTGCCAGCAGTTACACGGAGACAGGAGAGCAGTACTTC.